The text below deals with one T cell receptor beta chain. Its antigen is undetermined. The data derive from a study of cytomegalovirus exposure and HLA in healthy donors. Study-level results: Accounts indicate the classifier identified cytomegalovirus status with strong specificity and sensitivity.

Libraries were prepared by immunoSEQ multiplex PCR; TCRdb keeps only in-frame clonotypes and omits some of them. The sample lists tens of thousands of clones; approximately 94% were seen once. This CDR3 is 16 amino acids long. Germline assignment: CDR1 MDHEN and CDR2 SYDVKM. With 6 bases removed from V and 7 bases from J, the gap between germline ends came to 24 bases. This sequence was found in a woman aged 18-30 years in good health and CMV-seropositive. Sequencing was performed on PBMCs. J is TRBJ1-2 and V is TRBV28; D is possibly TRBD1 (5 bases). The DNA of the CDR3 is TGTGCCAGCAGGACCAGCGCTGAATCCTGGGGCGGTGGCTACACCTTC. This codes for CASRTSAESWGGGYTF.